The rows below give T cell receptor beta chains drawn from one sample of a study of blood T cell repertoires in COVID-19. Clones were sequenced by immunoSEQ multiplex PCR, and TCRdb holds only the in-frame ones, with some missing. The repertoire includes 140,000 or so clones, approximately 91% of them detected once, and 1.5% to 2% sits in the top ten. Material: peripheral blood. The receptors here all came from a man between 65 and 80 years old with acute or convalescent COVID-19. Each CDR3 is given with its conserved first and last residue. The D gene is left open where the match is weak. Expanded clones are given a class, and other clones once, few, many or no size at all.

d_call j_call clone_size v_call cdr3_aa cdr3_nt
TRBD1 TRBJ1-1 once TRBV10-1 CASRETGGTEAFF TGCGCCAGCAGGGAGACAGGGGGCACTGAAGCTTTCTTT
TRBD2 TRBJ2-1 - TRBV5-1 CASKFLAGEGEQFF TGCGCCAGCAAGTTTCTAGCGGGAGAGGGTGAGCAGTTCTTC
TRBD1 TRBJ2-5 few TRBV11-3 CASSAGTGDQTQYF TGTGCCAGCAGCGCCGGGACAGGGGATCAGACCCAGTACTTC
- TRBJ2-1 - TRBV2 CASSPTFYNEQFF TGTGCCAGCAGCCCGACATTCTACAATGAGCAGTTCTTC
- TRBJ2-7 - TRBV6-5 CASSYSAQAYEQYF TGTGCCAGCAGTTACTCCGCGCAGGCCTACGAGCAGTACTTC
- TRBJ2-7 - TRBV7-9 CASSLRGAAQAEQYF TGTGCCAGCAGCTTAAGGGGCGCGGCCCAGGCCGAGCAGTACTTC
- TRBJ2-3 - TRBV6-6 CASSPGGALGDTQYF TGTGCCAGCAGCCCTGGGGGCGCCTTGGGAGATACGCAGTATTTT
TRBD1 TRBJ2-2 - TRBV24-1 CATSDPGQGNTGELFF TGTGCCACCAGTGATCCGGGACAGGGGAACACCGGGGAGCTGTTTTTT
- TRBJ1-1 - TRBV19 CASSMGGGDTEAFF TGTGCCAGTAGTATGGGGGGAGGGGACACTGAAGCTTTCTTT
TRBD1 TRBJ2-5 few TRBV15 CATSRGRDRHQETQYF TGTGCCACCAGCAGAGGCCGGGACAGGCACCAAGAGACCCAGTACTTC
- TRBJ1-2 - TRBV15 CATSRADRYNYGYTF TGTGCCACCAGCAGAGCGGACAGATATAACTATGGCTACACCTTC
- TRBJ2-5 once TRBV5-6 CASSIGQYQETQYF TGTGCCAGCAGCATAGGACAGTACCAAGAGACCCAGTACTTC
- TRBJ1-2 - TRBV6-5 CASSYGGGAYGYTF TGTGCCAGCAGTTACGGGGGGGGCGCCTATGGCTACACCTTC
- TRBJ1-1 - TRBV20-1 CSALDSLEAFF TGCAGTGCTTTAGACAGCCTTGAAGCTTTCTTT
TRBD1 TRBJ2-2 - TRBV5-1 CASSSPEQGAGELFF TGCGCCAGCTCCTCGCCGGAACAGGGGGCCGGGGAGCTGTTTTTT
- TRBJ1-6 - TRBV4-1 CASSQQQGGHNSPLHF TGCGCCAGCAGCCAACAACAGGGAGGGCATAATTCACCCCTCCACTTT
- TRBJ2-2 - TRBV10-1 CASSGTNTGELFF TGCGCCAGCAGTGGTACGAACACCGGGGAGCTGTTTTTT
TRBD2 TRBJ2-5 - TRBV2 CASSSGRGQETQYF TGTGCCAGCAGTAGCGGGAGGGGCCAAGAGACCCAGTACTTC
TRBD1 TRBJ2-3 - TRBV6-5 CASSYDRGQTDTQYF TGTGCCAGCAGTTACGACAGGGGGCAAACAGATACGCAGTATTTT
- TRBJ2-2 - TRBV19 CASSSRSNTGELFF TGTGCCAGTAGTTCCAGATCGAACACCGGGGAGCTGTTTTTT
TRBD1 TRBJ1-1 - TRBV5-1 CASSNRDRGPTEAFF TGCGCCAGCAGCAACCGGGACAGGGGGCCCACTGAAGCTTTCTTT
- TRBJ2-5 - TRBV2 CASRTSFSDQETQYF TGTGCCAGCAGAACCTCCTTTAGCGATCAAGAGACCCAGTACTTC
TRBD2 TRBJ2-7 - TRBV13 CASSLGEGPLGLAGGLEQYF TGTGCCAGCAGCTTAGGCGAAGGTCCCCTGGGACTAGCGGGAGGGCTGGAGCAGTACTTC
- TRBJ1-2 - TRBV24-1 CATDRRDQLARYGYTF TGTGCCACCGACCGCCGGGATCAGCTCGCCCGTTATGGCTACACCTTC
- TRBJ2-1 - TRBV19 CASSRGNSYNEQFF TGTGCCAGTAGTCGAGGCAACTCCTACAATGAGCAGTTCTTC
TRBD2 TRBJ2-7 - TRBV19 CASSNPGLADYEQYF TGTGCCAGTAGTAACCCGGGACTAGCGGACTACGAGCAGTACTTC
- TRBJ2-7 few TRBV7-9 CASSLFGSYEQYF TGTGCCAGCAGCTTATTCGGGTCCTACGAGCAGTACTTC
TRBD1 TRBJ1-1 - TRBV14 CASSHGQGNTEAFF TGTGCCAGCAGCCACGGACAGGGAAATACTGAAGCTTTCTTT
- TRBJ2-1 - TRBV19 CASSAQGHEQFF TGTGCCAGTAGTGCTCAGGGTCATGAGCAGTTCTTC
TRBD1 TRBJ2-3 - TRBV19 CASSLVPGTGATDTQYF TGTGCCAGTAGCCTTGTCCCCGGGACAGGGGCCACAGATACGCAGTATTTT
TRBD1 TRBJ1-5 once TRBV6-5 CASSWDRVNQPQHF TGTGCCAGCAGTTGGGACAGGGTCAATCAGCCCCAGCATTTT
- TRBJ1-5 - TRBV6-6 CASSSRQDNQPQHF TGTGCCAGCAGTTCGAGACAGGACAATCAGCCCCAGCATTTT
- TRBJ1-1 few TRBV5-4 CASSDQARSTEAFF TGTGCCAGCAGCGACCAGGCAAGGTCCACTGAAGCTTTCTTT
- TRBJ1-6 - TRBV6-5 CASRPGRNSPLHF TGTGCCAGCAGGCCGGGGAGGAATTCACCCCTCCACTTT
TRBD1 TRBJ1-2 - TRBV9 CASSAQYRGRSYGYTF TGTGCCAGCAGCGCTCAATACAGGGGGCGTAGCTATGGCTACACCTTC
TRBD2 TRBJ2-7 - TRBV19 CASSKGLAGLYEQYF TGTGCCAGTAGTAAGGGGCTAGCGGGTCTTTACGAGCAGTACTTC
- TRBJ2-1 once TRBV5-1 CASTTSDNNEQFF TGCGCCAGCACCACCTCGGACAACAATGAGCAGTTCTTC
TRBD2 TRBJ2-3 - TRBV7-6 CASSLSGGGGTDTQYF TGTGCCAGCAGCCTCTCCGGGGGGGGAGGCACAGATACGCAGTATTTT
- TRBJ1-4 - TRBV18 CASSRAGETNEKLFF TGTGCCAGCTCAAGAGCAGGGGAAACTAATGAAAAACTGTTTTTT
- TRBJ2-3 - TRBV10-1 CASGSEPSLTDTQYF TGCGCCAGCGGCTCGGAGCCATCCCTCACAGATACGCAGTATTTT
TRBD1 TRBJ2-3 - TRBV16 CASSLWTGKGSDTQYF TGTGCCAGCAGCCTCTGGACAGGGAAGGGTTCAGATACGCAGTATTTT
TRBD1 TRBJ1-6 - TRBV6-5 CASSQTGVYSPLHF TGTGCCAGCAGTCAGACAGGGGTGTACTCACCCCTCCACTTT
- TRBJ2-2 - TRBV24-1 CATRDYTGELFF TGTGCCACCAGAGACTATACCGGGGAGCTGTTTTTT
- TRBJ1-5 - TRBV6-5 CASNRVGNNQPQHF TGTGCCAGCAATCGGGTGGGTAACAATCAGCCCCAGCATTTT
TRBD1 TRBJ2-5 - TRBV5-1 CASSSGQEETQYF TGCGCCAGCAGCTCCGGACAGGAAGAGACCCAGTACTTC
TRBD2 TRBJ2-1 - TRBV28 CASSLGTRANEQFF TGTGCCAGCAGTTTGGGGACTAGGGCCAATGAGCAGTTCTTC